These T cell receptor beta chains were read from a single sample in a study of blood T cell repertoires in COVID-19. Sequencing was performed with immunoSEQ multiplex PCR; in TCRdb, only in-frame clones are kept and a portion is missing. The sample lists about 130,000 clones; around 77% were seen once. The specimen sequenced was peripheral blood. Source of these receptors: a human donor in a cohort sampled during active COVID-19. CDR3s leave out the opening cysteine and the closing phenylalanine or tryptophan. The size of a clone is reported for some rows only, either as once, few or many, or as a class for expanded clones.

clone_size,v_call,cdr3_aa
-,TRBV2,ASSDFSGATDTQY
-,TRBV10-3,AISVDITGAANYGYT
-,TRBV27,ASSLDLGGEKLF
-,TRBV7-9,ATHALAGGSYEQY
-,TRBV4-1,ASSQVGRRTYEQY
-,TRBV18,ASSPGIAANEKLF
-,TRBV6-1,ASSVGWRSSGNTIY
-,TRBV2,ASIRQGKSTDTQY
few,TRBV3-1/TRBV3-2,ASSPRGSGKLF
-,TRBV20-1,SARKDREQF
-,TRBV7-3,ASSFTGGNTEAF
-,TRBV7-9,ASSKTSGGASETQY
-,TRBV6-5,ASTYPGRGEAF
-,TRBV3-1/TRBV3-2,ASSQRAIAGEISYEQY
-,TRBV19,ASSIEGDSSANEKLF
-,TRBV29-1,SVEEWQGIEQF
once,TRBV7-9,ASSSAGGGSNTEAF
-,TRBV6-5,ASTLGGGETQY
-,TRBV19,ASSTLGGQGEKLF
-,TRBV3-1/TRBV3-2,ASSLLGLAGSSYEQY
-,TRBV7-2,ASSSGGPDTQY
-,TRBV28,ASSPVVDTEAF
many,TRBV7-8,ASRLHAGQDSGYT
many,TRBV18,ASSRTGGLSGNTIY
-,TRBV4-1,ASSLRGSDGYT
-,TRBV3-1/TRBV3-2,ASSHGGGGCTGELF
-,TRBV13,ASSLDRGLSIRNYGYT
-,TRBV7-9,ASTRGGNTGELF
-,TRBV6-5,ASSLGTGPYEQY
few,TRBV18,ASSPSTGNTEAF
-,TRBV30,AWSVRLRDYSNTGELF